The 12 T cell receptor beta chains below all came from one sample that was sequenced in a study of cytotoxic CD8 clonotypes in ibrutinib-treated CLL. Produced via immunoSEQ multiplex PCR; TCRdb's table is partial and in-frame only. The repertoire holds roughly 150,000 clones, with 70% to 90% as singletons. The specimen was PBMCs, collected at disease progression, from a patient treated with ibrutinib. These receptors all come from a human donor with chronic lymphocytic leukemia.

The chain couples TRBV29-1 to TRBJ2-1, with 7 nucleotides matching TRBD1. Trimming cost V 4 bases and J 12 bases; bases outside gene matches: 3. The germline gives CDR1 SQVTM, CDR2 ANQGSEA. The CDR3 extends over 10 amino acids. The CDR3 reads CSVVRGLQFF. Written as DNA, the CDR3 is TGCAGCGTTGTCAGGGGGTTGCAGTTCTTC.

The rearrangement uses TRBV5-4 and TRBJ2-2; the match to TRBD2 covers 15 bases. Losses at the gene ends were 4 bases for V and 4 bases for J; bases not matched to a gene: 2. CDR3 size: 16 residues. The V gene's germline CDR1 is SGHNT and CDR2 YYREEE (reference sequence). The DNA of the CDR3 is TGTGCCAGCAGCACGGGACTAGCGGGAGGCACCGGGGAGCTGTTTTTT. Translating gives CASSTGLAGGTGELFF.

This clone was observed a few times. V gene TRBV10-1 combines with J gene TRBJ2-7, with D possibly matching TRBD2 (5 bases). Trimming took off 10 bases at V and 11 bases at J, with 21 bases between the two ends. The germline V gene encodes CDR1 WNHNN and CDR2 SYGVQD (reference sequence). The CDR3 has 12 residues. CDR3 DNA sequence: TGCGCCACCGTAAACCTCGGACTCGGGAAGTACTTC. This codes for CATVNLGLGKYF.

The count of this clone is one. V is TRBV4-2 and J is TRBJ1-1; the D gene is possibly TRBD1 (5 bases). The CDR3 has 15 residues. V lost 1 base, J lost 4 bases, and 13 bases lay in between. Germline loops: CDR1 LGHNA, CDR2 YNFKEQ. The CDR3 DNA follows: TGTGCCAGCAGCCAAGCCGGGCAGGGTCTCACTGAAGCTTTCTTT. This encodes CASSQAGQGLTEAFF.

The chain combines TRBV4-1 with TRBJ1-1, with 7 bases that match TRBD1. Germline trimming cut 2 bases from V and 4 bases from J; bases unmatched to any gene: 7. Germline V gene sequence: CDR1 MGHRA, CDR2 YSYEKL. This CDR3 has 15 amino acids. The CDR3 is CASSQIDRESTEAFF. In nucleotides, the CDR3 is TGCGCCAGCAGCCAAATTGACAGGGAGAGCACTGAAGCTTTCTTT.

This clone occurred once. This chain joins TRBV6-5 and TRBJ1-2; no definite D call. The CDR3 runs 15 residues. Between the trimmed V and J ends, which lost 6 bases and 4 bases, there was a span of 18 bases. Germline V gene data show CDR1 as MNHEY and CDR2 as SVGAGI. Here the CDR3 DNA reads TGTGCCAGCAGCCAACGTGGGGTAGGGAGCTATGGCTACACCTTC. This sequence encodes CASSQRGVGSYGYTF.

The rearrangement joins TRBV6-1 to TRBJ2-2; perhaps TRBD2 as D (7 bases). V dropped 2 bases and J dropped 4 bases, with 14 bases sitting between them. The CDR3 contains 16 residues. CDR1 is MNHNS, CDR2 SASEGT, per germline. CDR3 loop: CASSEWAGASTGELFF. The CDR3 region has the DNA TGTGCCAGCAGTGAATGGGCGGGGGCCTCCACCGGGGAGCTGTTTTTT.

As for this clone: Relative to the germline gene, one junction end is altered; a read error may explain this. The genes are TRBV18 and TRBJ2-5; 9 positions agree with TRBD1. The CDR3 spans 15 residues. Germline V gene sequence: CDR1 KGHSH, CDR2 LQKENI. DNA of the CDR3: TGTGCCAGCTTACCACCGGGACAGGGTTCAGAGACCCAGTACTTC. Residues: CASLPPGQGSETQYF.

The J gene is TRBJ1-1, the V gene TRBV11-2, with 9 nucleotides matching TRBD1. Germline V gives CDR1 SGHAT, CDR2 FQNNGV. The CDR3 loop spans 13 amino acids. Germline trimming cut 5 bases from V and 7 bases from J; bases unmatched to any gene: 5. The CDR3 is CASSRDRANEAFF. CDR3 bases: TGTGCCAGCAGCCGGGACAGGGCGAATGAAGCTTTCTTT.

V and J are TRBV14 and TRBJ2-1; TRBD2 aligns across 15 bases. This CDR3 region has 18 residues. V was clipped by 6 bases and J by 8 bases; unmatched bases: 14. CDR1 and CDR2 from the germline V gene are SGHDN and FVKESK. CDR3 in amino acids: CASRPAYGLAGGMYEQFF. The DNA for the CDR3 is TGTGCCAGCAGACCCGCGTATGGACTAGCGGGAGGGATGTATGAGCAGTTCTTC.

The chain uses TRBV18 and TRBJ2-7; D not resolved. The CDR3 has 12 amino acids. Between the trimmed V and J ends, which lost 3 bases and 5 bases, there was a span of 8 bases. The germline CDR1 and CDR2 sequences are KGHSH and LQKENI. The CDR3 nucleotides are TGTGCCAGCTCACCTGGGCAAAACGAGCAGTACTTC. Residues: CASSPGQNEQYF.

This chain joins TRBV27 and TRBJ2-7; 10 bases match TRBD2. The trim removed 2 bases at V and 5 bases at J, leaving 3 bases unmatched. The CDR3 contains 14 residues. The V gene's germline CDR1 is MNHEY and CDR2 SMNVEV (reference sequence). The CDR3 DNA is TGTGCCAGCAGTTTACTAGCGGGAGTCGACGAGCAGTACTTC. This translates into CASSLLAGVDEQYF.